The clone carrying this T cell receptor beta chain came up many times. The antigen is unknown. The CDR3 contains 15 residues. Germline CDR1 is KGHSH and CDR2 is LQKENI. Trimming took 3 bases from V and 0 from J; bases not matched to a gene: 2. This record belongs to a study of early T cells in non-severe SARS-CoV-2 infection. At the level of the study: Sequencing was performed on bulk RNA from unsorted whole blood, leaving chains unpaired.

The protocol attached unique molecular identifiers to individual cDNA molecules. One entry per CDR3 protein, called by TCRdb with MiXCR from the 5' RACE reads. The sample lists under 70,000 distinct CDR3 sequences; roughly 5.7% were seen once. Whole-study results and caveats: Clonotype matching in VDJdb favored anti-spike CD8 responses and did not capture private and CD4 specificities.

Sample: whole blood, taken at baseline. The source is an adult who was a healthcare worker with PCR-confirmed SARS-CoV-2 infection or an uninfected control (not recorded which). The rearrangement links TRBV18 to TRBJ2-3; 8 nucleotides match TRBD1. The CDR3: CASSPDRESTDTQYF. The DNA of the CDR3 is TGTGCCAGCTCACCGGACAGGGAAAGCACAGATACGCAGTATTTT.